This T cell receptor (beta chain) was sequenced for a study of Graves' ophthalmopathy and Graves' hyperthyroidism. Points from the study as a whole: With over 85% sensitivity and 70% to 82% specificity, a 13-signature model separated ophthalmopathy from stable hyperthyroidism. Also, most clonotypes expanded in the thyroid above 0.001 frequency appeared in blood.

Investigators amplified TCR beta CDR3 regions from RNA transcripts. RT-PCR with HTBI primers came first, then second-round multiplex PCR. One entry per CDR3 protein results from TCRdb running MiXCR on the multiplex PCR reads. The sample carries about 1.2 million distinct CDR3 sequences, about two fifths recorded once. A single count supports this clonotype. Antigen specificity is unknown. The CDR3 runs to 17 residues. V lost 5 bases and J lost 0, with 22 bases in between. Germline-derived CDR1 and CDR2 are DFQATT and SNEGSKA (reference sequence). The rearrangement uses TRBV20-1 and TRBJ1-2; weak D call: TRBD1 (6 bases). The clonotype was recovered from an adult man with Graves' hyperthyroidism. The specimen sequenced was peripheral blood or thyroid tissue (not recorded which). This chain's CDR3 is CSAYTRDTSGTNYGYTF. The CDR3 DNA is TGCAGTGCTTATACCCGGGACACTTCCGGGACTAACTATGGCTACACCTTC.